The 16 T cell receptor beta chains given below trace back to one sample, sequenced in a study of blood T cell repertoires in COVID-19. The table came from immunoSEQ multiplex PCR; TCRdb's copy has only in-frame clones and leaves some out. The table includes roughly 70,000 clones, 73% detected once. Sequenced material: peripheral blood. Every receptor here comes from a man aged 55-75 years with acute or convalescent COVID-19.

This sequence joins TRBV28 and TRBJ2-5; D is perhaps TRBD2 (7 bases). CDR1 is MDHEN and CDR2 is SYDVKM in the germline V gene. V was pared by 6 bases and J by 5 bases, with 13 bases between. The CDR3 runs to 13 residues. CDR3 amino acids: CASRDGGAETQYF. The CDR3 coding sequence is TGTGCCAGCAGGGATGGGGGGGCGGAGACCCAGTACTTC.

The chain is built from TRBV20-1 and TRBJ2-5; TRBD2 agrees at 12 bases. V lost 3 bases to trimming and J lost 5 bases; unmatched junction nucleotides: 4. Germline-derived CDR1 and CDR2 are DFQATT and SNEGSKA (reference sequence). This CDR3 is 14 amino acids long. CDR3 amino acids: CSASTSGRRETQYF. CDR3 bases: TGCAGTGCTAGTACTAGCGGGAGGAGGGAGACCCAGTACTTC.

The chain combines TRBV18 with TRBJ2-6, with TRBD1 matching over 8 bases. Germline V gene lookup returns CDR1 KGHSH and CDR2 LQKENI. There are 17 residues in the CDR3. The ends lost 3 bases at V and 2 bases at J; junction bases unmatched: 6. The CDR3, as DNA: TGTGCCAGCTCACCTTTTACAGGGGGAACTGGGGCCAACGTCCTGACTTTC. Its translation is CASSPFTGGTGANVLTF.

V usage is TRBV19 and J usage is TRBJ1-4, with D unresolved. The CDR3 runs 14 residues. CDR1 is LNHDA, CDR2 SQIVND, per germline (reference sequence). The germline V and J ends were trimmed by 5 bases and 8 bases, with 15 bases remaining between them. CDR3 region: CASSWRDPMEKLFF. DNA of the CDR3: TGTGCCAGTAGTTGGCGGGATCCAATGGAAAAACTGTTTTTT.

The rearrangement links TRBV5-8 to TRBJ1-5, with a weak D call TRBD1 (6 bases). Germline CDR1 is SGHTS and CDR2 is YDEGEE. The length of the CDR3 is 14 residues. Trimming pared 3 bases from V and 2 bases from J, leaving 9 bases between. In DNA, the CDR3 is TGTGCCAGCAGCTCTCACAGGGGCAATCAGCCCCAGCATTTT. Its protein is CASSSHRGNQPQHF. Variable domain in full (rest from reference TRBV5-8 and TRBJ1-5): EAGVTQSPTHLIKTRGQQATLRCSPISGHTSVYWYQQALGLGLQFLLWYDEGEERNRGNFPPRFSGRQFPNYSSELNVNALELEDSALYLCASSSHRGNQPQHFGDGTRLSIL.

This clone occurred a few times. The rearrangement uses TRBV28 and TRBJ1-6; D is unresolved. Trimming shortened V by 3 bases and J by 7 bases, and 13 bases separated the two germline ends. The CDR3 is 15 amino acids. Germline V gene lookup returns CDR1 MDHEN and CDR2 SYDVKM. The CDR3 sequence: CASSFNRRFNSPLHF. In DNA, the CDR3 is TGTGCCAGCAGTTTCAATCGGAGATTCAATTCACCCCTCCACTTT.

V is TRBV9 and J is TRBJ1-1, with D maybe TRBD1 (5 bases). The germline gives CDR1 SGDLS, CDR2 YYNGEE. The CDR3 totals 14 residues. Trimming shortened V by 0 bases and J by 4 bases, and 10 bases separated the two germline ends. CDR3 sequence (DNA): TGTGCCAGCAGCGTAGATCCAGGGCGCACTGAAGCTTTCTTT. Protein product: CASSVDPGRTEAFF.

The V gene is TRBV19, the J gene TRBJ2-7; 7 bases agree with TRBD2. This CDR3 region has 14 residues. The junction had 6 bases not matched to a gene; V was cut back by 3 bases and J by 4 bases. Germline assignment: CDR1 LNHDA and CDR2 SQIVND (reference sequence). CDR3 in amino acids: CASSITGGGYEQYF. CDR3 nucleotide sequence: TGTGCCAGTAGTATCACCGGGGGAGGGTACGAGCAGTACTTC.

The CDR3: CASGPPGTGGYEQYF. The CDR3 region has the DNA TGTGCTAGTGGTCCGCCCGGGACAGGGGGATACGAGCAGTACTTC. The gene calls are TRBV12-5 and TRBJ2-7; 11 bases align to TRBD1. Germline V gives CDR1 LGHNT, CDR2 FRNRAP. After removal of 5 bases from V and 4 bases from J, the junction contained 7 bases not matched to a gene. This CDR3 spans 15 amino acids.

The CDR3 loop reads CAWSPKGGFYEQYF. The CDR3 DNA reads TGTGCCTGGAGTCCGAAAGGGGGCTTCTACGAGCAGTACTTC. The V gene is TRBV30, the J gene TRBJ2-7, with 7 bases matching TRBD1. V was pared by 2 bases and J by 3 bases, with 7 bases of the junction left unmatched. Germline CDR1 GTSNPN, CDR2 SVGIG (reference sequence). This CDR3 has 14 residues. Looking up the rest from reference TRBV30 and TRBJ2-7 gives the full variable domain: SQTIHQWPATLVQPVGSPLSLECTVEGTSNPNLYWYRQAAGRGLQLLFYSVGIGQISSEVPQNLSASRPQDRQFILSSKKLLLSDSGFYLCAWSPKGGFYEQYFGPGTRLTVT.

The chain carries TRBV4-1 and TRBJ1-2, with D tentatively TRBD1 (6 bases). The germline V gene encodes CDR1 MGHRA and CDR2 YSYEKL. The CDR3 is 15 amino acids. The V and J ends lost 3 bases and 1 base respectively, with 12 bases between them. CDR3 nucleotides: TGCGCCAGCAGCCAGCCGGGACACCTTAACTATGGCTACACCTTC. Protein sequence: CASSQPGHLNYGYTF.

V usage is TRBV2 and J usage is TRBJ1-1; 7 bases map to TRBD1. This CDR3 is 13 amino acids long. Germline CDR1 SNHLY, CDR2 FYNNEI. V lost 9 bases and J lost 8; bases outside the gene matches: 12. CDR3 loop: CASRGQAGWEAFF. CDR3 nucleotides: TGTGCCAGTCGAGGACAGGCGGGCTGGGAAGCTTTCTTT.

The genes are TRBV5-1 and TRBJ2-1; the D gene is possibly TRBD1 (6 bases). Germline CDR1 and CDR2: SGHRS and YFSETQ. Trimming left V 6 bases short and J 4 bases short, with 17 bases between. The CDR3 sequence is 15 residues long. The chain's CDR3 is CASTLRGQRYNEQFF. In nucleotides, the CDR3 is TGCGCCAGCACCCTTCGGGGACAAAGATACAATGAGCAGTTCTTC. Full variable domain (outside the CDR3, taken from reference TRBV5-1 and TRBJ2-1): KAGVTQTPRYLIKTRGQQVTLSCSPISGHRSVSWYQQTPGQGLQFLFEYFSETQRNKGNFPGRFSGRQFSNSRSEMNVSTLELGDSALYLCASTLRGQRYNEQFFGPGTRLTVL.

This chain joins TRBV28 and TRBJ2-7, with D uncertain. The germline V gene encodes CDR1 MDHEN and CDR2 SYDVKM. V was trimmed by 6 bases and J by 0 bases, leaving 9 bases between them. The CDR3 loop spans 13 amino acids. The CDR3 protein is CASRTASSYEQYF. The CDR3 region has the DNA TGTGCCAGCAGGACGGCTAGCTCCTACGAGCAGTACTTC.

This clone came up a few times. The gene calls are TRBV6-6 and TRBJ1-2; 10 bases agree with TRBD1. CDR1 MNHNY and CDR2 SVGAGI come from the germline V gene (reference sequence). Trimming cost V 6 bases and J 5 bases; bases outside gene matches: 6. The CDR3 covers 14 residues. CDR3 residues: CASRSGQGVYGYTF. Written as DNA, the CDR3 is TGTGCCAGCAGATCAGGACAGGGGGTGTATGGCTACACCTTC.

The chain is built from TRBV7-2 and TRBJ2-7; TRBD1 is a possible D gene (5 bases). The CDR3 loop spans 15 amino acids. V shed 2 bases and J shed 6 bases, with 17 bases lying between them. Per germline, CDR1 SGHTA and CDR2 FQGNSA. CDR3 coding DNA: TGTGCCAGCAGCTTATCGGGTTGGGGCGACTCCGAGCAGTACTTC. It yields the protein CASSLSGWGDSEQYF. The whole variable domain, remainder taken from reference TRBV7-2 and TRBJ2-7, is GAGVSQSPSNKVTEKGKDVELRCDPISGHTALYWYRQSLGQGLEFLIYFQGNSAPDKSGLPSDRFSAERTGGSVSTLTIQRTQQEDSAVYLCASSLSGWGDSEQYFGPGTRLTVT.